The T cell receptor (beta chain) under discussion was sequenced for a study of blood T cell repertoires in COVID-19. Study as a whole: COVID-19 samples, acute and convalescent, were from the United States, Italy and Spain. The analysed material was cDNA or gDNA that came from T cells, B-cell-depleted T cells, or PBMCs.

Original data processing: Scientists estimated how many nucleated cells there were by amplifying reference gene primers. Clones were sequenced by immunoSEQ multiplex PCR, and TCRdb holds only the in-frame ones, with some missing. V and J calls and clone size follow that table, whereas D and trimming were derived from the DNA. The top ten clones hold 13% to 15% of a sample with about 190,000 clones, 80% to 90% of them seen once. Sequencing was carried out using peripheral blood. This TCR derives from a man aged 25-45 years with active or convalescent COVID-19.

The CDR3, as DNA: TGTGCCACCAGCAGAGACCTAGCCATTCGCTCCTACAATGAGCAGTTCTTC. It encodes CATSRDLAIRSYNEQFF. V usage is TRBV15 and J usage is TRBJ2-1; D is perhaps TRBD2 (5 bases). Trimming took 0 bases from V and 0 from J, leaving 12 bases between them. The germline gives CDR1 LNHNV, CDR2 YYDKDF (reference sequence). This CDR3 is built from 17 residues.